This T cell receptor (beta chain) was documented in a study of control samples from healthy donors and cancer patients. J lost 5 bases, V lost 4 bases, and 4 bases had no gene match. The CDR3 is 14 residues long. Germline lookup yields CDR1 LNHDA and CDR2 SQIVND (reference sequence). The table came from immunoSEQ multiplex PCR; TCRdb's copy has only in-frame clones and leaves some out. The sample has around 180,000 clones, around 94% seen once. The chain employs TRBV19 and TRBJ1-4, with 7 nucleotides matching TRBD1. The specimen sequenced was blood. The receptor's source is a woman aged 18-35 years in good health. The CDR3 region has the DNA TGTGCCAGTAGTACGACAGGGACGAATGAAAAACTGTTTTTT. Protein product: CASSTTGTNEKLFF.